This TCR beta chain was observed in a study of radiotherapy plus CTLA-4 blockade in lung cancer. With 0 bases clipped from V and 12 bases from J, the junction kept 7 bases outside the gene matches. From germline, CDR1 is SGHTA and CDR2 FQGNSA. The CDR3 covers 13 residues. Clones were read by immunoSEQ multiplex PCR, and TCRdb kept only the in-frame ones, dropping some. This repertoire shows more than 75,000 clones, about 78% found once; its top ten account for roughly an eighth. This sequence joins TRBV7-2 and TRBJ2-7, with 8 bases identical to TRBD1. The TCR was taken from a human donor with non-small cell lung cancer that progressed on radiotherapy plus ipilimumab. Here the sequenced sample was peripheral blood, taken from a patient treated with radiotherapy plus ipilimumab. The CDR3 loop reads CASSLAPGGLPYF. The CDR3 DNA is TGTGCCAGCAGCTTAGCGCCAGGGGGCTTACCGTACTTC.